This entry features one T cell receptor beta chain sequence. Antigen unknown. These data are taken from a study of a mutant IDH1 vaccine in newly diagnosed glioma. Measured with immunoSEQ multiplex PCR; TCRdb has only the in-frame clones, and not every one. The repertoire holds tens of thousands of clones, with roughly 84% as singletons. Time point denoted: week 23, last vaccination. Alongside topical imiquimod, each dose of vaccine comprised 300 ug of mutant IDH1 20-mer peptide. Germline V gene lookup returns CDR1 MNHEY and CDR2 SMNVEV (reference sequence). This CDR3 is 16 amino acids long. Trimming took 6 bases from V and 1 from J, leaving 18 bases between them.

Sample: PBMCs, taken from a glioma patient whose treatment included an IDH1 peptide vaccine. The TCR sequence derives from a young man with glioma. V usage is TRBV27 and J usage is TRBJ1-1, with D uncertain. The CDR3 DNA is TGTGCCAGCAGCCACGCCCTCTCGGCCAGGAACACTGAAGCTTTCTTT. Protein product: CASSHALSARNTEAFF.